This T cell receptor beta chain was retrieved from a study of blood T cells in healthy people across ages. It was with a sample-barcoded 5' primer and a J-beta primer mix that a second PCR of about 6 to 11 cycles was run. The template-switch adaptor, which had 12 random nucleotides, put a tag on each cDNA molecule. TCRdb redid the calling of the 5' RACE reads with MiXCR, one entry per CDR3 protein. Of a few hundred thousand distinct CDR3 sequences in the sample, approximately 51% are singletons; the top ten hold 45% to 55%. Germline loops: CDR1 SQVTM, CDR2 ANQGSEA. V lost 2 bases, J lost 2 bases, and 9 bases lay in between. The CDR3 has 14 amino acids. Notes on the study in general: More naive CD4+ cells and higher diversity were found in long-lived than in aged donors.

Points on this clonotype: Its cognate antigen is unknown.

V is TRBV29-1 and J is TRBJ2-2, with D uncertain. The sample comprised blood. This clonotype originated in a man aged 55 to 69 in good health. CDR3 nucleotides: TGCAGCGTTGAAACGCCGTCCAACACCGGGGAGCTGTTTTTT. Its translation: CSVETPSNTGELFF.